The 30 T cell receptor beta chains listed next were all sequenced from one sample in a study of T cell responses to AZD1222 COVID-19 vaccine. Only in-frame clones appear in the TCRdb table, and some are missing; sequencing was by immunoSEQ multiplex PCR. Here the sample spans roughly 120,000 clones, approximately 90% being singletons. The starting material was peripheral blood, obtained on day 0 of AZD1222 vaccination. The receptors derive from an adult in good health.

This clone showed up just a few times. The CDR3 spells CSAYDSPKGFF. CDR3 bases: TGCAGCGCATACGACAGCCCCAAGGGTTTCTTT. The chain has TRBV29-1 and TRBJ1-1; a weak D match, TRBD1 (5 bases). Germline CDR1 and CDR2: SQVTM and ANQGSEA. V shed 7 bases and J shed 13 bases, with 19 bases lying between them. CDR3 length: 11 amino acids.

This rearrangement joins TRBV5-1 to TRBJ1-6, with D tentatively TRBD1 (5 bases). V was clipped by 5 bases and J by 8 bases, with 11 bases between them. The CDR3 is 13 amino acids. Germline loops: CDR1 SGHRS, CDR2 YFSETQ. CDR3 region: CASSSDSYSPLHF. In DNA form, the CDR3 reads TGCGCCAGCAGTTCCGACAGTTATTCACCCCTCCACTTT.

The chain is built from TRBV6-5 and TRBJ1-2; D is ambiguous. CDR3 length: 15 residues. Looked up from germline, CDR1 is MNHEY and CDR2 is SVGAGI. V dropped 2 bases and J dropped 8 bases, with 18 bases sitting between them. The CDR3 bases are TGTGCCAGCAGTTACGCACCGGGCTCCTTTGCCGGCTACACCTTC. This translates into CASSYAPGSFAGYTF.

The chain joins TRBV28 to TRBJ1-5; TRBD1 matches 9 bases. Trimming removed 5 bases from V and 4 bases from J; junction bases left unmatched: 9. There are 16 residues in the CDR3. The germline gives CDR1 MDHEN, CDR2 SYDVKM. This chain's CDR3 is CASSHHRDRVNQPQHF. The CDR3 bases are TGTGCCAGCAGTCACCACCGGGACAGGGTTAATCAGCCCCAGCATTTT.

The DNA for the CDR3 is TGTGCCAGCAGCCCGGGACTAGTAAGCACAGATACGCAGTATTTT. It translates to CASSPGLVSTDTQYF. The rearrangement uses TRBV2 and TRBJ2-3; 8 nucleotides match TRBD2. CDR1 is SNHLY, CDR2 FYNNEI, per germline. The CDR3 runs to 15 residues. V shed 6 bases, J shed 0 bases, and the junction held 5 bases outside the gene matches.

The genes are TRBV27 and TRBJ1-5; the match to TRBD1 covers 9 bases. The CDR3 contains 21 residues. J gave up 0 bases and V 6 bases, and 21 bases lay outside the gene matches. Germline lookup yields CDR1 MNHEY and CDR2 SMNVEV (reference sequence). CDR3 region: CASRDQPSGTGFDGSNQPQHF. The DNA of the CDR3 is TGTGCCAGCAGAGACCAACCGTCCGGGACAGGGTTTGATGGTAGCAATCAGCCCCAGCATTTT.

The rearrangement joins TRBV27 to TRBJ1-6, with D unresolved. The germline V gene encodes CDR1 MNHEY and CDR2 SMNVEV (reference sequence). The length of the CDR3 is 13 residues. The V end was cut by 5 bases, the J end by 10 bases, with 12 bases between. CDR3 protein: CASSRREYSPLHF. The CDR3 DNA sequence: TGTGCCAGCAGTCGGAGGGAGTACTCACCCCTCCACTTT.

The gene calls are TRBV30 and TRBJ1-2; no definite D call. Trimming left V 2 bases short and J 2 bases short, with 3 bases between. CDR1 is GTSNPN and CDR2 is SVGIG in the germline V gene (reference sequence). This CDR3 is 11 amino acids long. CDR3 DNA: TGTGCCTGGAGTTCAAACTATGGCTACACCTTC. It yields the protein CAWSSNYGYTF.

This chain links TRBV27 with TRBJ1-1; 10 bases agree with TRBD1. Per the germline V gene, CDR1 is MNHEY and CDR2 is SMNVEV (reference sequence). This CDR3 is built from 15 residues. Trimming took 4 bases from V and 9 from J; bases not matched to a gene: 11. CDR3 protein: CASSSPPPGQGKAFF. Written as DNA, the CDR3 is TGTGCCAGCAGTTCCCCACCCCCGGGACAGGGGAAAGCTTTCTTT.

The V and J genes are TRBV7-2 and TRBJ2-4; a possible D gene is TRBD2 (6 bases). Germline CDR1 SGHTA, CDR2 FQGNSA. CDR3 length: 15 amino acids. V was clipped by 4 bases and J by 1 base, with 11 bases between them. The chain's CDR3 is CASSSDGTAKNIQYF. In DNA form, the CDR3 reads TGTGCCAGCAGCTCTGACGGGACTGCCAAAAACATTCAGTACTTC.

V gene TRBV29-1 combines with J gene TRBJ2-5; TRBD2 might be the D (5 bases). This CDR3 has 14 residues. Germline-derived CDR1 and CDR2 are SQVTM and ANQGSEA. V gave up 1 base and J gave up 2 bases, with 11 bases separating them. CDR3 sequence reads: CSVEVIRGQETQYF. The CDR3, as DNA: TGCAGCGTTGAAGTTATCCGGGGACAAGAGACCCAGTACTTC.

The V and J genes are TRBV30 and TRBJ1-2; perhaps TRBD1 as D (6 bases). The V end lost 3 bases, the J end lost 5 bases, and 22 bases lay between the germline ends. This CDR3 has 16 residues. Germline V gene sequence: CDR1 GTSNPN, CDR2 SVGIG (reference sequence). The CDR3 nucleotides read TGTGCCTGGAGCCACCCCCGGACAGCTCGAAGATATGGCTACACCTTC. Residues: CAWSHPRTARRYGYTF.

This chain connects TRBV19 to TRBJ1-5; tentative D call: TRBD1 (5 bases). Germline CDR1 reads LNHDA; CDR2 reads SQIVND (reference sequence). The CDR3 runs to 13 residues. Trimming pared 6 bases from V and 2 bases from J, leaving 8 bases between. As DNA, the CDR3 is TGTGCCAGTAGCAGGGCCCGCAATCAGCCCCAGCATTTT. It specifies CASSRARNQPQHF.

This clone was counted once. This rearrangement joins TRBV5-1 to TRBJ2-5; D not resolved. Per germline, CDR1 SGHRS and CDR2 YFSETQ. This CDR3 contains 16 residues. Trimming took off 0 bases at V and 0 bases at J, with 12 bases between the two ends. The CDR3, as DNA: TGCGCCAGCAGCTTGGCGAGGACCCAGAACCAAGAGACCCAGTACTTC. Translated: CASSLARTQNQETQYF.

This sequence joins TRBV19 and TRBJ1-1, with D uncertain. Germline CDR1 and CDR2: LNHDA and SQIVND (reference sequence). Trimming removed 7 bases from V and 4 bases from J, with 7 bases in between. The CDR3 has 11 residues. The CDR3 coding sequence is TGTGCCAGTACCGCCGCCACTGAAGCTTTCTTT. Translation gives CASTAATEAFF.

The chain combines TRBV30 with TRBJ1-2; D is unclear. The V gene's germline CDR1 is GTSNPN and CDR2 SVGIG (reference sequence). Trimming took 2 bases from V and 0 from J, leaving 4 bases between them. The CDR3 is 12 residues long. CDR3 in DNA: TGTGCCTGGAGTTTTACTAACTATGGCTACACCTTC. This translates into CAWSFTNYGYTF.

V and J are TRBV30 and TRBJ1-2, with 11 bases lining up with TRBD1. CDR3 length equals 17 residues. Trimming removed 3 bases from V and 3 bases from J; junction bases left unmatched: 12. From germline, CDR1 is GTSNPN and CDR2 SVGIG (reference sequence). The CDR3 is CAWSFYRPGQGDYGYTF. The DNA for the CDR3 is TGTGCCTGGAGCTTTTATAGGCCGGGACAGGGGGACTATGGCTACACCTTC.

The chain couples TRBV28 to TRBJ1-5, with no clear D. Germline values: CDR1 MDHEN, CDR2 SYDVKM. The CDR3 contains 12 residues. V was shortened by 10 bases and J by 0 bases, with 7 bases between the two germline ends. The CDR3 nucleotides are TGTGCCACTTTCGCTAGCAATCAGCCCCAGCATTTT. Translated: CATFASNQPQHF.

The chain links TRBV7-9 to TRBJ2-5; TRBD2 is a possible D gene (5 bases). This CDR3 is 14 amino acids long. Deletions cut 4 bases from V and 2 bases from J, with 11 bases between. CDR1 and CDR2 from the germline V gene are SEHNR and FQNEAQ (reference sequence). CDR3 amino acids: CASSYQRLQETQYF. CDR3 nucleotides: TGTGCCAGCAGCTATCAGCGACTACAAGAGACCCAGTACTTC.

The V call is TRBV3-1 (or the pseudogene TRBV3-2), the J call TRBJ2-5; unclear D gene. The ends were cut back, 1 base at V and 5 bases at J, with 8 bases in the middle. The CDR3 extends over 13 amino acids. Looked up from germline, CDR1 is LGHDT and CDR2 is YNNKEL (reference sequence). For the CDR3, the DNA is TGTGCCAGCAGCCAAGGAACGCTCGAGACCCAGTACTTC. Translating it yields CASSQGTLETQYF.

The DNA for the CDR3 is TGTGCCAGCAGTTCCCGGACTAGCGGGAGGGGACGCCCGTACGAGCAGTACTTC. It yields the protein CASSSRTSGRGRPYEQYF. The chain carries TRBV28 and TRBJ2-7, with 15 bases identical to TRBD2. Germline trimming cut 4 bases from V and 4 bases from J; bases unmatched to any gene: 11. The germline V gene encodes CDR1 MDHEN and CDR2 SYDVKM. The length of the CDR3 is 18 residues.

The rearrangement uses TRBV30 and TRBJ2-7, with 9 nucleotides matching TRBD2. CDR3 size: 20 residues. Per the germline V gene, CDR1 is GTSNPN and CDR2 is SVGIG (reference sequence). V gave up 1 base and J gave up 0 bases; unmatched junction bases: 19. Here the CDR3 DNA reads TGTGCCTGGAGTGCGCGGGGGGGGACCTCCTGGGGAATCAGCTCCTACGAGCAGTACTTC. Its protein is CAWSARGGTSWGISSYEQYF.

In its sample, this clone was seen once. The CDR3 spells CASVQGVGTDTQYF. Written as DNA, the CDR3 is TGTGCCAGCGTACAGGGGGTAGGAACAGATACGCAGTATTTT. V gene TRBV2 combines with J gene TRBJ2-3; TRBD1 matches 8 bases. CDR3 size: 14 residues. CDR1 is SNHLY, CDR2 FYNNEI, per germline. The V gene end was trimmed by 8 bases and the J gene end by 3 bases; junction bases not matched to a gene: 7. Based on the CDR3 plus reference TRBV2 and TRBJ2-3, the full variable domain is EPEVTQTPSHQVTQMGQEVILRCVPISNHLYFYWYRQILGQKVEFLVSFYNNEISEKSEIFDDQFSVERPDGSNFTLKIRSTKLEDSAMYFCASVQGVGTDTQYFGPGTRLTVL.

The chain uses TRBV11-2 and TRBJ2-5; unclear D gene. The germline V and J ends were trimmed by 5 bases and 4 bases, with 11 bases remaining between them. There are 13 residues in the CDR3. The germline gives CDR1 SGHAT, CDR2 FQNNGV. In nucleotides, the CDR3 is TGTGCCAGCAGCCTGGCGGAAGGAGAGACCCAGTACTTC. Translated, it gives CASSLAEGETQYF.

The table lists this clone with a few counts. CDR3 sequence (DNA): TGCAGTGCTAGTTTACCCCAGGGGGCGGATGAAAAACTGTTTTTT. The encoded protein is CSASLPQGADEKLFF. The J gene is TRBJ1-4, the V gene TRBV20-1, with 8 positions matching TRBD1. The germline gives CDR1 DFQATT, CDR2 SNEGSKA (reference sequence). V lost 3 bases, J lost 6 bases, and 9 bases stayed unmatched. This CDR3 contains 15 residues.

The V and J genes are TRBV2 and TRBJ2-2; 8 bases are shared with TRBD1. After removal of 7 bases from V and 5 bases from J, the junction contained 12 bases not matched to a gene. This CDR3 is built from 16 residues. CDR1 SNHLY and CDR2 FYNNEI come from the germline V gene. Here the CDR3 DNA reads TGTGCCAGCACCAACGGAGGACAGGGAGGAACCGGGGAGCTGTTTTTT. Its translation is CASTNGGQGGTGELFF.

CDR3 DNA sequence: TGTGCCAGCAGTTTACAGATAGGAGGCCAAGAGACCCAGTACTTC. Protein sequence: CASSLQIGGQETQYF. The chain is built from TRBV28 and TRBJ2-5; D is possibly TRBD2 (5 bases). This CDR3 contains 15 residues. The V end was cut by 2 bases, the J end by 1 base, with 11 bases between. Per germline, CDR1 MDHEN and CDR2 SYDVKM. Supplemented by reference TRBV28 and TRBJ2-5, the full variable domain reads DVKVTQSSRYLVKRTGEKVFLECVQDMDHENMFWYRQDPGLGLRLIYFSYDVKMKEKGDIPEGYSVSREKKERFSLILESASTNQTSMYLCASSLQIGGQETQYFGPGTRLLVL.

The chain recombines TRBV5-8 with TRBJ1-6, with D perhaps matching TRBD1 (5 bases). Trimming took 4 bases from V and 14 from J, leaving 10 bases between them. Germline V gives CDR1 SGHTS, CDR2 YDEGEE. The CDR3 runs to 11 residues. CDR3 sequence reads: CASSIGTALHF. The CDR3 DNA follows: TGTGCCAGCAGCATTGGGACCGCCCTCCACTTT.

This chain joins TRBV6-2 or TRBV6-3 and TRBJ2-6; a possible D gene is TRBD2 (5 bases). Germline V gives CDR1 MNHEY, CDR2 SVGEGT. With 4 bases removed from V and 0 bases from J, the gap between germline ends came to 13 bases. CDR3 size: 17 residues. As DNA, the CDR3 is TGTGCCAGCAGTTCCCGCGGACTGGGCTCTGGGGCCAACGTCCTGACTTTC. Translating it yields CASSSRGLGSGANVLTF.

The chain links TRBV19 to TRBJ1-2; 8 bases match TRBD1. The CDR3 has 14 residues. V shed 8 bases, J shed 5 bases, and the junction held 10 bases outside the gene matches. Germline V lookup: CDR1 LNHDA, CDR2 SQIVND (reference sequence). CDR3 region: CASSWDRPLYGYTF. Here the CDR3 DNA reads TGTGCCAGTTCTTGGGACAGGCCTCTATATGGCTACACCTTC. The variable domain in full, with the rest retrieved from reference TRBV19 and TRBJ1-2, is DGGITQSPKYLFRKEGQNVTLSCEQNLNHDAMYWYRQDPGQGLRLIYYSQIVNDFQKGDIAEGYSVSREKKESFPLTVTSAQKNPTAFYLCASSWDRPLYGYTFGSGTRLTVV.